This entry describes one TCR beta chain. This clone was detected once. Its recognized antigen is unknown. No base quality values were provided; no much bigger clone lies one nucleotide off. The CDR1 and CDR2 encoded by the germline V gene are SGHRS and YFSETQ. Measured from the cysteine to the phenylalanine, the CDR3 is 14 residues long. The kept DNA is CDR3 alone, 42 bases in frame from the first base. V sheds 0 bases and J sheds 0 bases, leaving 7 bases between their ends. The data are from a study of PD-1 blockade in classical Hodgkin lymphoma (dated by TCRdb to about 2020). About the full investigation: Nivolumab dosing was 3 mg/kg intravenously every 2 weeks, continuing until either disease progression or unacceptable toxicity. A peripheral blood immune signature of response to PD-1 blockade in classical Hodgkin lymphoma was defined using TCR beta sequencing and CyTOF. Findings and caveats that apply to the study as a whole: The study was limited to a single clinical trial cohort, and causes of repertoire differences, possibly disease activity or prior therapy, remained undefined. Trial patients achieving complete response had baseline diversity similar to newly diagnosed patients, whereas partial responders and progressors had significantly lower diversity. Baseline TCR diversity was reported to be lower in newly diagnosed patients than in healthy donors and to be lower still in relapsed/refractory patients. CD4+ but not CD8+ TCR diversity rose significantly by C4D1 (p=0.0027 vs p=0.16), most apparent in complete responders (p=0.02). Lower diversity was observed in patients in whom nivolumab was started less than 1 year after ASCT, and these patients were excluded from later analyses so that confounding by immune reconstitution would be avoided.

The Qiagen DNeasy kit was used to extract genomic DNA both from unsorted PBMCs and from the negatively selected CD4+ and CD8+ fractions. TCR beta CDR3 regions were subjected to amplification by immunoSEQ multiplex PCR with primers that anneal to V and J segments. A synthetic immune receptor repertoire was used to minimize amplification bias, and any remaining bias was removed computationally after sequencing. The authors processed their data as follows. Repertoire diversity was quantified as the Shannon entropy index using custom Python scripts. The unsorted, CD4+ and CD8+ repertoires were each analyzed separately, with the exception of combined analyses, where CD4+ and CD8+ sequences were merged in silico. Clonal expansion was defined as at least a 2-fold frequency increase after treatment relative to C1D1, with a pseudocount of 0.5 for undetected baseline clones. Clones with 0 or 1 copy at C1D1 were classified as singleton clones, and clones with 2 or more copies were classified as non-singleton clones. By matching protein sequences in sorted samples from the same patient, clones expanded in unsorted samples were annotated as CD4+, CD8+ or unknown. Diversity changes from C1D1 to C4D1 were tested in paired samples using Wilcoxon tests. The source is immuneACCESS, and TCRdb retained only in-frame sequences with V and J called. Part of the clones is not carried over; for the studies checked, unresolved V genes explain less than half of this, and the remainder is unexplained. V and J calls and clone size come straight from that table; D and trimming were deduced from the DNA. In all, the sample holds 72,000 or so clones, and about 92% of those were seen once. The ten largest clones add up to 6.5% to 8% of the sample.

The sample's time point, from its label and the paper: cycle 1 day 1 (C1D1), immediately before nivolumab initiation. All trial patients had relapsed after autologous stem cell transplantation, with cohorts A, B and C differing in prior brentuximab vedotin exposure. A total of under 70 patients with relapsed/refractory classical Hodgkin lymphoma made up the trial cohort, and each patient's best overall response was complete response, partial response or progressive disease. Trial patients were treated with single-agent nivolumab in the multi-cohort phase II CheckMate 205 trial. An independent review committee assessed best overall response by applying the 2007 International Working Group response criteria. Trial PBMCs were collected just before the start of nivolumab (C1D1) and during therapy at cycle 2 day 1 and cycle 4 day 1. Peripheral blood was collected in 8 mL Vacutainer Cell Preparation Tubes, from which PBMCs were isolated by centrifugation and then cryopreserved.

The chain joins TRBV5-1 to TRBJ2-7, with the D gene not confidently named. The TCR comes from a human donor with classical Hodgkin lymphoma. The sample here was peripheral blood mononuclear cells (PBMCs), taken at baseline. The CDR3 region reads CASSLEAFSYEQYF. The sequenced DNA is TGCGCCAGCAGCTTGGAGGCCTTCTCCTACGAGCAGTACTTC.